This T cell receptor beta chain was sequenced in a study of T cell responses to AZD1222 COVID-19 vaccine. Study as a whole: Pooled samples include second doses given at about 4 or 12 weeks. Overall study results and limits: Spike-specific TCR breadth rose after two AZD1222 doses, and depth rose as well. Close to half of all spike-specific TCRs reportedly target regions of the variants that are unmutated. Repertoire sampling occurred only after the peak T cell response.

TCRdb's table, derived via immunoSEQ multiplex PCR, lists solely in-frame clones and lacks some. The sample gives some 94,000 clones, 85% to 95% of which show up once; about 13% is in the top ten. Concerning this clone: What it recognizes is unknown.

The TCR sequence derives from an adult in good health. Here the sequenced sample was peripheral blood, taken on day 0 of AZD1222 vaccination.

This CDR3 is CATSTELAGNYEQYF. CDR3 nucleotides: TGTGCCACCAGCACCGAGCTAGCGGGAAACTACGAGCAGTACTTC. The chain carries TRBV15 and TRBJ2-7; 9 bases are a match to TRBD2. Germline CDR1 is LNHNV and CDR2 is YYDKDF (reference sequence). J gave up 3 bases and V 4 bases, and 7 bases lay outside the gene matches. CDR3 length equals 15 residues.